Below, 22 T cell receptor beta chains from the same sample are listed, as sequenced in a study of cytomegalovirus exposure and HLA in healthy donors. PCR used 60 Vbeta primers and 13 Jbeta primers. The method was immunoSEQ multiplex PCR; TCRdb's version includes in-frame clones alone and lacks a portion of them. Of some 180,000 clones listed, under 80% are singletons. Sequencing was performed on PBMCs. Receptors originate from a woman aged 25 to 45 in good health and CMV-seropositive.

This clone was seen only once. The rearrangement joins TRBV9 to TRBJ2-3; 15 nucleotides align to TRBD2. This CDR3 comprises 18 residues. The V gene end was trimmed by 4 bases and the J gene end by 2 bases; junction bases not matched to a gene: 8. CDR1 SGDLS and CDR2 YYNGEE come from the germline V gene. The CDR3: CASSPTGTSGGHTDTQYF. The DNA of the CDR3 is TGTGCCAGCAGCCCCACGGGGACTAGCGGGGGGCACACAGATACGCAGTATTTT.

This clone was seen only a few times. The rearrangement joins TRBV30 to TRBJ1-6; TRBD1 aligns across 11 bases. V was clipped by 5 bases and J by 6 bases; unmatched bases: 15. CDR3 length: 18 amino acids. Per germline, CDR1 GTSNPN and CDR2 SVGIG (reference sequence). The CDR3 DNA sequence: TGTGCCTGGCACAGATCCGGGACAGGGGGGAATATTAATTCACCCCTCCACTTT. Translation: CAWHRSGTGGNINSPLHF. Full variable domain (remainder filled in from reference TRBV30 and TRBJ1-6): SQTIHQWPATLVQPVGSPLSLECTVEGTSNPNLYWYRQAAGRGLQLLFYSVGIGQISSEVPQNLSASRPQDRQFILSSKKLLLSDSGFYLCAWHRSGTGGNINSPLHFGNGTRLTVT.

V and J are TRBV2 and TRBJ2-1; D may be TRBD2 (6 bases). The germline V and J ends were trimmed by 0 bases and 8 bases, with 14 bases remaining between them. Germline loops: CDR1 SNHLY, CDR2 FYNNEI. This CDR3 comprises 15 residues. This CDR3 is CASSEAGTLNHEQFF. As DNA, the CDR3 is TGTGCCAGCAGTGAAGCCGGGACTCTCAACCATGAGCAGTTCTTC. The whole variable domain, filled in from reference TRBV2 and TRBJ2-1, reads EPEVTQTPSHQVTQMGQEVILRCVPISNHLYFYWYRQILGQKVEFLVSFYNNEISEKSEIFDDQFSVERPDGSNFTLKIRSTKLEDSAMYFCASSEAGTLNHEQFFGPGTRLTVL.

This chain uses TRBV7-9 with TRBJ2-3; 7 bases are a match to TRBD2. Unmatched junction bases numbered 3, after V lost 5 bases and J lost 7 bases. The CDR3 is 12 amino acids. Germline values: CDR1 SEHNR, CDR2 FQNEAQ (reference sequence). CDR3 protein: CASSQLAYTQYF. CDR3 bases: TGTGCCAGCAGCCAACTAGCGTATACGCAGTATTTT.

The chain is built from TRBV6-6 and TRBJ1-2; D ambiguous. Between the trimmed V and J ends, which lost 5 bases and 0 bases, there was a span of 13 bases. The CDR3 consists of 15 residues. Germline V gene sequence: CDR1 MNHNY, CDR2 SVGAGI (reference sequence). The CDR3 reads CASSRTSGSNYGYTF. The CDR3 DNA reads as TGTGCCAGCAGTCGGACCTCGGGATCTAACTATGGCTACACCTTC.

In this sample, this clone turned up once. This chain uses TRBV6-1 with TRBJ2-7, with 14 bases that match TRBD2. The V gene's germline CDR1 is MNHNS and CDR2 SASEGT. J gave up 4 bases and V 6 bases, and 5 bases lay outside the gene matches. This CDR3 comprises 15 residues. The CDR3 sequence is CASSPGTSGGYEQYF. In DNA, the CDR3 is TGTGCCAGCAGCCCTGGGACTAGCGGGGGTTACGAGCAGTACTTC.

This clone was picked up one time. The chain combines TRBV13 with TRBJ2-2; 9 bases are shared with TRBD2. Losses at the gene ends were 5 bases for V and 4 bases for J; bases not matched to a gene: 8. The CDR3 is 16 residues long. CDR1 is PRHDT, CDR2 FYEKMQ, per germline (reference sequence). CDR3 sequence: CASSGRLADGTGELFF. CDR3 in DNA: TGTGCCAGCAGCGGAAGACTAGCGGATGGCACCGGGGAGCTGTTTTTT.

The chain recombines TRBV6-1 with TRBJ2-1; TRBD1 is a possible D gene (5 bases). CDR1 and CDR2 from the germline V gene are MNHNS and SASEGT. The CDR3 loop spans 16 amino acids. V was shortened by 2 bases and J by 1 base, with 12 bases between the two germline ends. CDR3 nucleotide sequence: TGTGCCAGCAGTGAATCGGCAGGGTATTCCTACAATGAGCAGTTCTTC. It is translated as CASSESAGYSYNEQFF.

V usage is TRBV5-1 and J usage is TRBJ2-7; 8 bases are a match to TRBD1. Germline loops: CDR1 SGHRS, CDR2 YFSETQ. The CDR3 totals 13 residues. Trimming took 4 bases from V and 5 from J; bases not matched to a gene: 5. The DNA for the CDR3 is TGCGCCAGCAGCCACGACAGGGGTAACGAGCAGTACTTC. As protein: CASSHDRGNEQYF.

This clone was observed many times. CDR3 nucleotides: TGTGCCAGCAGCCAGGCCGCGGGACAGGGGTATGAAAAACTGTTTTTT. Protein product: CASSQAAGQGYEKLFF. The genes are TRBV4-2 and TRBJ1-4; 10 nucleotides align to TRBD1. J gave up 6 bases and V 3 bases, and 7 bases lay outside the gene matches. Per the germline V gene, CDR1 is LGHNA and CDR2 is YNFKEQ. The CDR3 covers 16 residues.

This clone was counted only a few times. The CDR3 spells CASSEGASGGTYEQYF. CDR3 sequence (DNA): TGTGCCAGCAGTGAAGGTGCCAGCGGGGGGACCTACGAGCAGTACTTC. The chain recombines TRBV6-1 with TRBJ2-5; 9 bases align to TRBD2. The DNA end is more similar to TRBJ2-7, so the J call may be wrong. The germline V gene encodes CDR1 MNHNS and CDR2 SASEGT. The CDR3 consists of 16 residues.

This clone was seen only once. The CDR3 loop is CASSRLLAGSDTQYF. The CDR3 DNA reads as TGTGCCAGCAGCCGACTACTAGCGGGGTCCGATACGCAGTATTTT. This chain connects TRBV7-9 to TRBJ2-3, with 10 bases lining up with TRBD2. V lost 5 bases to trimming and J lost 6 bases; unmatched junction nucleotides: 8. The CDR3 spans 15 residues. The V gene's germline CDR1 is SEHNR and CDR2 FQNEAQ (reference sequence).

The chain uses TRBV5-4 and TRBJ2-5, with 7 positions matching TRBD2. The CDR3 runs 15 residues. CDR1 is SGHNT, CDR2 YYREEE, per germline (reference sequence). The J segment lost 11 bases and the V segment lost 1 base, leaving 14 bases of the junction unmatched. For the CDR3, the DNA is TGTGCCAGCAGCTTGATTGGTAGGCCGGGGGGAGAGCAGTACTTC. Residues: CASSLIGRPGGEQYF.

The chain couples TRBV11-3 to TRBJ2-7; the match to TRBD2 covers 8 bases. Germline V CDR1 and CDR2: SGHNT, YENEEA. V was clipped by 5 bases and J by 1 base; unmatched bases: 10. This CDR3 region has 16 residues. CDR3 protein: CASSGTGTRGSYEQYF. The DNA for the CDR3 is TGTGCCAGCAGCGGAACCGGGACTAGGGGATCCTACGAGCAGTACTTC.

V is TRBV19 and J is TRBJ2-2, with D uncertain. The CDR3 runs 15 residues. Trimming took off 3 bases at V and 5 bases at J, with 13 bases between the two ends. The germline CDR1 and CDR2 sequences are LNHDA and SQIVND (reference sequence). In DNA form, the CDR3 reads TGTGCCAGTAGTATGCGACACCTCGCAACCGGGGAGCTGTTTTTT. It translates to CASSMRHLATGELFF.

The rearrangement links TRBV5-4 to TRBJ2-1; 7 bases are shared with TRBD2. V dropped 4 bases and J dropped 4; count of bases not matched to a gene: 8. This CDR3 has 15 residues. Germline lookup yields CDR1 SGHNT and CDR2 YYREEE (reference sequence). CDR3 in amino acids: CASSVDSRGYNEQFF. The CDR3 bases are TGTGCCAGCAGCGTTGACTCGCGGGGGTACAATGAGCAGTTCTTC. The full variable domain, its missing parts supplied by reference TRBV5-4 and TRBJ2-1, is ETGVTQSPTHLIKTRGQQVTLRCSSQSGHNTVSWYQQALGQGPQFIFQYYREEENGRGNFPPRFSGLQFPNYSSELNVNALELDDSALYLCASSVDSRGYNEQFFGPGTRLTVL.

The rearrangement uses TRBV4-1 and TRBJ1-2, with TRBD1 identical over 9 bases. With V trimmed by 3 bases and J by 9 bases, 5 bases remained unmatched. The V gene's germline CDR1 is MGHRA and CDR2 YSYEKL. The CDR3 runs 13 residues. CDR3 sequence: CASSHRQGGRYTF. CDR3 coding DNA: TGCGCCAGCAGCCACAGACAGGGGGGACGCTACACCTTC.

The chain joins TRBV11-2 to TRBJ2-7; D may be TRBD2 (6 bases). This CDR3 spans 13 amino acids. Trimming stripped 7 bases from V and 6 bases from J, with 16 bases between. CDR1 and CDR2 (germline): SGHAT, FQNNGV. The CDR3 sequence: CASITIQGGEQYF. The CDR3 DNA follows: TGTGCCAGCATCACTATCCAGGGAGGCGAGCAGTACTTC.

V gene TRBV7-2 combines with J gene TRBJ2-4; D remains ambiguous. V was trimmed by 5 bases and J by 1 base, leaving 21 bases between them. This CDR3 is built from 18 residues. Germline assignment: CDR1 SGHTA and CDR2 FQGNSA. The DNA of the CDR3 is TGTGCCAGCAGCGCCCACACCCCCGAAGCCGGGGCCAAAAACATTCAGTACTTC. Amino acid sequence: CASSAHTPEAGAKNIQYF.

The chain combines TRBV7-2 with TRBJ2-6, with TRBD2 as a possible D gene (7 bases). The germline CDR1 and CDR2 sequences are SGHTA and FQGNSA. The CDR3 consists of 16 residues. V was shortened by 11 bases and J by 1 base, with 18 bases between the two germline ends. The CDR3 here is CASDGGGTSGANVLTF. As DNA, the CDR3 is TGTGCCTCGGATGGGGGGGGCACATCTGGGGCCAACGTCCTGACTTTC.

The V and J genes are TRBV5-4 and TRBJ2-4; D is undetermined. The CDR3 spans 17 residues. Germline CDR1 and CDR2: SGHNT and YYREEE (reference sequence). Trimming pared 0 bases from V and 2 bases from J, leaving 15 bases between. CDR3 protein: CASSLASSVAPKNIQYF. CDR3 nucleotide sequence: TGTGCCAGCAGCTTGGCTTCGAGCGTGGCTCCCAAAAACATTCAGTACTTC.

V is TRBV7-3 and J is TRBJ2-1; 9 nucleotides align to TRBD2. The CDR3 is 14 residues long. Germline-derived CDR1 and CDR2 are SGHTA and FQGTGA. The J segment lost 5 bases and the V segment lost 5 bases, leaving 4 bases of the junction unmatched. DNA of the CDR3: TGTGCCAGCAGCCCGGCGGGGGGGGACAATGAGCAGTTCTTC. Amino acids: CASSPAGGDNEQFF. Together with reference TRBV7-3 and TRBJ2-1, the CDR3 gives the full variable domain: GAGVSQTPSNKVTEKGKYVELRCDPISGHTALYWYRQSLGQGPEFLIYFQGTGAADDSGLPNDRFFAVRPEGSVSTLKIQRTERGDSAVYLCASSPAGGDNEQFFGPGTRLTVL.